This T cell receptor beta chain stems from a study of blood T cell repertoires in COVID-19. Study details: Material from acute and convalescent COVID-19 was sourced from the United States, Italy and Spain. T cells, B-cell-depleted T cells, or PBMCs provided the cDNA or gDNA that served as material.

Grouping used clinical history reported by participants in a survey and questionnaire. This table comes from immunoSEQ multiplex PCR, and its TCRdb copy is limited to in-frame clones, with some not included. The sample includes some 190,000 clones, around 80% of them seen just once. This CDR3 is built from 15 residues. Germline CDR1 LNHDA, CDR2 SQIVND (reference sequence). The V end was cut by 0 bases, the J end by 1 base, with 7 bases between. This chain joins TRBV19 and TRBJ1-5; D gene ambiguous. Sequencing was performed on PBMCs or T cells enriched from blood (not recorded which). The receptor was derived from a man between 60 and 75 years old who had been exposed to COVID-19. CDR3 nucleotides: TGTGCCAGTAGTATAGACGGCGGAAGCAATCAGCCCCAGCATTTT. It is translated as CASSIDGGSNQPQHF.